Listed here are 21 T cell receptor beta chains from one sample, sequenced in a study of blood T cells in healthy people across ages. Next came a second PCR, run for 7 to 11 cycles, which used a sample-barcoded 5' primer along with a J-beta primer mix. TCRdb passed the 5' RACE reads through MiXCR, listing each CDR3 protein once. The data hold 730,000 or so distinct CDR3 sequences, with over 40% observed a single time. The sample consisted of blood. The receptors originated from a man older than 75 in good health.

The chain employs TRBV4-2 and TRBJ2-1; D perhaps matches TRBD2 (6 bases). This CDR3 has 13 amino acids. The V and J ends lost 1 base and 8 bases respectively, with 9 bases between them. Germline loops: CDR1 LGHNA, CDR2 YNFKEQ. The CDR3 DNA sequence: TGTGCCAGCAGCCAAGCCGGGAGACATGAGCAGTTCTTC. Residues: CASSQAGRHEQFF.

The J gene is TRBJ2-3, the V gene TRBV18; no definite D call. The germline gives CDR1 KGHSH, CDR2 LQKENI. This CDR3 is built from 14 residues. V was trimmed by 6 bases and J by 3 bases, leaving 13 bases between them. The CDR3 DNA is TGTGCCAGCTCTTTGGCGCGAAAGACAGATACGCAGTATTTT. This codes for CASSLARKTDTQYF.

This clonotype was counted between two and nine times. This rearrangement joins TRBV7-2 to TRBJ2-7; D remains ambiguous. Per germline, CDR1 SGHTA and CDR2 FQGNSA. The CDR3 totals 14 residues. Trimming removed 4 bases at V and 7 bases at J, with 17 bases between. CDR3 in DNA: TGTGCCAGCAGCTACAGCCAAGGGCTGGGGGAGCAGTACTTC. Residues: CASSYSQGLGEQYF.

V is TRBV6-2 or TRBV6-3 and J is TRBJ2-5; D is ambiguous. The ends were cut back, 4 bases at V and 11 bases at J, with 14 bases in the middle. Germline values: CDR1 MNHEY, CDR2 SVGEGT. This CDR3 is 12 amino acids long. DNA of the CDR3: TGTGCCAGCAGTTGGAGTACATATGAGCAGTACTTC. Translated: CASSWSTYEQYF.

The rearrangement links TRBV4-2 to TRBJ1-1; D not certain. The CDR3 is 14 residues long. Trimming left V 0 bases short and J 11 bases short, with 16 bases between. In germline, CDR1 is LGHNA, CDR2 YNFKEQ. CDR3 sequence reads: CASSQDNRARRAFF. As DNA, the CDR3 is TGTGCCAGCAGCCAAGATAATAGGGCCCGTCGGGCTTTCTTT.

The chain is built from TRBV7-2 and TRBJ2-1; the match to TRBD2 covers 9 bases. Losses at the gene ends were 5 bases for V and 4 bases for J; bases not matched to a gene: 9. The CDR3 length is 16 residues. Germline V gene sequence: CDR1 SGHTA, CDR2 FQGNSA. The DNA for the CDR3 is TGTGCCAGCAGCCCAGGTAGCGGGGGCCAGTACAATGAGCAGTTCTTC. It encodes CASSPGSGGQYNEQFF.

The gene calls are TRBV7-2 and TRBJ2-1; 8 bases align to TRBD2. The ends lost 5 bases at V and 0 bases at J; junction bases unmatched: 6. This CDR3 is 16 amino acids long. Germline V gene data show CDR1 as SGHTA and CDR2 as FQGNSA. Here the CDR3 reads CASSPGGISSYNEQFF. CDR3 DNA sequence: TGTGCCAGCAGCCCGGGAGGGATCAGCTCCTACAATGAGCAGTTCTTC.

Concerning this clonotype: This could be a read error, since a much larger clone is one nucleotide away. V usage is TRBV29-1 and J usage is TRBJ2-2, with D possibly TRBD2 on 5 matching bases. Germline CDR1 reads SQVTM; CDR2 reads ANQGSEA. CDR3 length: 11 residues. The CDR3 sequence: CSVSDTGKLFF. Here the CDR3 DNA reads TGCAGCGTTTCTGACACCGGGAAGCTGTTTTTT.

This clonotype was seen only a few times. The V call is TRBV5-1, the J call TRBJ2-3; perhaps TRBD1 as D (6 bases). V gave up 4 bases and J gave up 2 bases, with 11 bases separating them. From germline, CDR1 is SGHRS and CDR2 YFSETQ. This CDR3 is built from 14 residues. CDR3 in amino acids: CASSLGTFTDTQYF. CDR3 bases: TGCGCCAGCAGCCTTGGGACATTCACAGATACGCAGTATTTT.

In its sample, this clonotype was seen a few times. V is TRBV20-1 and J is TRBJ2-3; TRBD1 aligns across 7 bases. The CDR3 length is 14 residues. The V segment lost 6 bases and the J segment 3 bases; nucleotides outside the gene matches: 9. Germline CDR1 and CDR2: DFQATT and SNEGSKA (reference sequence). CDR3 sequence: CSALGQRNTDTQYF. The DNA for the CDR3 is TGCAGTGCCCTGGGACAGCGCAATACAGATACGCAGTATTTT.

V is TRBV11-2 and J is TRBJ2-5, with 10 bases matching TRBD2. This CDR3 has 16 residues. CDR1 is SGHAT, CDR2 FQNNGV, per germline. After removal of 5 bases from V and 4 bases from J, the junction contained 10 bases not matched to a gene. This CDR3 is CASSQIAGGRGETQYF. The CDR3 bases are TGTGCCAGCAGCCAAATAGCGGGGGGAAGAGGAGAGACCCAGTACTTC.

The rearrangement joins TRBV6-1 to TRBJ2-7; 7 bases agree with TRBD1. V was clipped by 3 bases and J by 2 bases; unmatched bases: 7. This CDR3 has 15 residues. Germline V gene lookup returns CDR1 MNHNS and CDR2 SASEGT. The CDR3, as DNA: TGTGCCAGCAGTGATGGGCCGGGGACAGCCTACGAGCAGTACTTC. Translating it yields CASSDGPGTAYEQYF.

The chain uses TRBV23-1 and TRBJ1-2; D gene ambiguous. TRBV23-1 is reported as an ORF; its role is uncertain. CDR3 length: 12 amino acids. V lost 8 bases and J 8 bases, leaving 15 bases between the germline ends. The CDR3 DNA sequence: TGCGCCAGCCCCCCGGACCTCCGGGGCTACACCTTC. Its translation is CASPPDLRGYTF.

This chain links TRBV6-2 or TRBV6-3 with TRBJ1-6; D not resolved. Germline V gives CDR1 MNHEY, CDR2 SVGEGT. Trimming shortened V by 6 bases and J by 7 bases, and 10 bases separated the two germline ends. CDR3 length: 13 amino acids. CDR3: CASRPDGNSPLHF. DNA for the CDR3: TGTGCCAGCAGACCAGACGGGAATTCACCCCTCCACTTT.

This clonotype was detected many times. The chain recombines TRBV15 with TRBJ2-1; the D is unclear. V lost 0 bases and J 0 bases, leaving 6 bases between the germline ends. Germline V gives CDR1 LNHNV, CDR2 YYDKDF (reference sequence). This CDR3 region has 15 residues. CDR3 amino acids: CATSRDGDSYNEQFF. CDR3 DNA sequence: TGTGCCACCAGCAGAGACGGAGACTCCTACAATGAGCAGTTCTTC.

This chain connects TRBV6-5 to TRBJ2-7; TRBD1 or TRBD2 may be the D gene (6 bases each). The V and J ends lost 6 bases and 6 bases respectively, with 9 bases between them. The CDR3 runs to 11 residues. Germline loops: CDR1 MNHEY, CDR2 SVGAGI. CDR3 loop: CASRGGSEQYF. The CDR3 DNA reads as TGTGCCAGCAGGGGGGGCAGCGAGCAGTACTTC.

This clonotype was seen a handful of times. DNA of the CDR3: TGCAGTGCTAGTGGGGTTGGCTATGGCTACACCTTC. Encoded protein: CSASGVGYGYTF. The V call is TRBV20-1, the J call TRBJ1-2, with unresolved D. Germline loops: CDR1 DFQATT, CDR2 SNEGSKA (reference sequence). The CDR3 contains 12 residues. The V and J ends lost 3 bases and 4 bases respectively, with 9 bases between them.

The rearrangement uses TRBV9 and TRBJ2-5, with D possibly matching TRBD1 (5 bases). Trimming shortened V by 0 bases and J by 1 base, and 10 bases separated the two germline ends. Germline-derived CDR1 and CDR2 are SGDLS and YYNGEE. This CDR3 region has 15 residues. In DNA form, the CDR3 reads TGTGCCAGCAGCGTAGCCCCAGGGCCCCAAGAGACCCAGTACTTC. Its protein is CASSVAPGPQETQYF.

Of note for this clonotype: A read error may produce the germline difference seen at one junction end. This chain connects TRBV7-2 to TRBJ2-3; 10 positions agree with TRBD2. The CDR3 totals 13 residues. Germline V gives CDR1 SGHTA, CDR2 FQGNSA. CDR3 in amino acids: CAGSSLAGYTQYF. CDR3 DNA sequence: TGTGCCGGCAGCTCACTAGCGGGGTATACGCAGTATTTT.

This clonotype was observed a handful of times. This rearrangement joins TRBV30 to TRBJ2-1, with D perhaps matching TRBD1 or TRBD2 (5 bases each). Germline CDR1 is GTSNPN and CDR2 is SVGIG (reference sequence). The CDR3 is 12 amino acids. V gave up 3 bases and J gave up 6 bases, with 9 bases separating them. For the CDR3, the DNA is TGTGCCTGGAGAGGGACGCCCAATGAGCAGTTCTTC. It specifies CAWRGTPNEQFF.

The chain recombines TRBV29-1 with TRBJ2-1; D unclear. V shed 6 bases and J shed 2 bases, with 17 bases lying between them. CDR3 length: 15 amino acids. The germline CDR1 and CDR2 sequences are SQVTM and ANQGSEA. CDR3 coding DNA: TGCAGCGTCCAGACAACAAGTGACCCCTACAATGAGCAGTTCTTC. Translation: CSVQTTSDPYNEQFF.